A selection of T cell receptor beta chains follows, all from one sample in a study of T cell responses to AZD1222 COVID-19 vaccine. Some clones are missing from TCRdb's copy, which holds only in-frame ones; the method was immunoSEQ multiplex PCR. This table holds over 100,000 clones, around 85% found once. The source material was peripheral blood, sampled on day 0 of AZD1222 vaccination. These receptors were collected from an adult in good health. Each CDR3 is given with its conserved first and last residue. D genes are given only for firm matches. Expanded clones get a size class; other rows say once, few or many, or leave the size out.

abundance: once
j_gene: TRBJ1-2
v_gene: TRBV7-2
d_gene: .
CDR3nt: TGTGCCAGCAGCTCCCTGGGGGGACCGGTTAACTATGGCTACACCTTC
CDR3aa: CASSSLGGPVNYGYTF

abundance: .
j_gene: TRBJ2-5
v_gene: TRBV28
d_gene: .
CDR3nt: TGTGCCAGCAGTCCGAACAGCAGGAGCCCAGCCCGACAAGAGACCCAGTACTTC
CDR3aa: CASSPNSRSPARQETQYF

abundance: few
j_gene: TRBJ2-5
v_gene: TRBV7-9
d_gene: TRBD1
CDR3nt: TGTGCCAGCAGCTTTACAGGGGGCGGGGAGACCCAGTACTTC
CDR3aa: CASSFTGGGETQYF

abundance: once
j_gene: TRBJ1-2
v_gene: TRBV18
d_gene: TRBD1
CDR3nt: TGTGCCAGCTCACCATTTGACAGGGGGCCCTATGGCTACACCTTC
CDR3aa: CASSPFDRGPYGYTF

abundance: .
j_gene: TRBJ1-5
v_gene: TRBV19
d_gene: .
CDR3nt: TGTGCCAGTAGCACGTGGGGTATGGGCAATCAGCCCCAGCATTTT
CDR3aa: CASSTWGMGNQPQHF

abundance: .
j_gene: TRBJ2-7
v_gene: TRBV5-1
d_gene: TRBD2
CDR3nt: TGCGCCAGCAGCAAAGGGACTAGCGGAGAAGCCTACGAGCAGTACTTC
CDR3aa: CASSKGTSGEAYEQYF

abundance: .
j_gene: TRBJ1-3
v_gene: TRBV9
d_gene: .
CDR3nt: TGTGCCAGCAGCCCCCGGCGTATGGGAAACACCATATATTTT
CDR3aa: CASSPRRMGNTIYF

abundance: once
j_gene: TRBJ2-5
v_gene: TRBV6-5
d_gene: .
CDR3nt: TGTGCCAGCAGTTCACGCGCGTGGGAGACCCAGTACTTC
CDR3aa: CASSSRAWETQYF

abundance: .
j_gene: TRBJ1-4
v_gene: TRBV7-2
d_gene: .
CDR3nt: TGTGCCAGCAGCTTAGTGGGGGCCCCTAATGAAAAACTGTTTTTT
CDR3aa: CASSLVGAPNEKLFF

abundance: .
j_gene: TRBJ2-1
v_gene: TRBV5-1
d_gene: .
CDR3nt: TGCGCCAGCAGCGTGGGTGTTTCGGGACTCCCCTCCTACAATGAGCAGTTCTTC
CDR3aa: CASSVGVSGLPSYNEQFF

abundance: .
j_gene: TRBJ2-4
v_gene: TRBV2
d_gene: .
CDR3nt: TGTGCCAGCAGTGAAAGGGGAGCCAAAAACATTCAGTACTTC
CDR3aa: CASSERGAKNIQYF

abundance: .
j_gene: TRBJ2-2
v_gene: TRBV14
d_gene: TRBD1
CDR3nt: TGTGCCAGCAGCCAATTCATGGGACAGGCGAACACCGGGGAGCTGTTTTTT
CDR3aa: CASSQFMGQANTGELFF

abundance: .
j_gene: TRBJ2-1
v_gene: TRBV10-1
d_gene: TRBD2
CDR3nt: TGCGCCAGCAGTGCTAGCGGGAGTTACAATGAGCAGTTCTTC
CDR3aa: CASSASGSYNEQFF

abundance: .
j_gene: TRBJ2-4
v_gene: TRBV6-5
d_gene: .
CDR3nt: TGTGCCAGCTGTTTAAGGGAGGTCAAAAACATTCAGTACTTC
CDR3aa: CASCLREVKNIQYF

abundance: .
j_gene: TRBJ2-1
v_gene: TRBV4-1
d_gene: .
CDR3nt: TGCGCCAGCAGGCATACAGGGTCCAATGAGCAGTTCTTC
CDR3aa: CASRHTGSNEQFF

abundance: .
j_gene: TRBJ2-3
v_gene: TRBV19
d_gene: TRBD2
CDR3nt: TGTGCCAGTAGTATCCTAGCGGGAGGGCCCCTAGCGCAGTATTTT
CDR3aa: CASSILAGGPLAQYF

abundance: .
j_gene: TRBJ2-3
v_gene: TRBV27
d_gene: .
CDR3nt: TGTGCCCTAAGGGATAACCCTCCCCCCTTTAGCACAGATACGCAGTATTTT
CDR3aa: CALRDNPPPFSTDTQYF

abundance: .
j_gene: TRBJ2-3
v_gene: TRBV5-1
d_gene: .
CDR3nt: TGCGCCAGCAGCTTGGGCCAAGCCACAGATACGCAGTATTTT
CDR3aa: CASSLGQATDTQYF

abundance: few
j_gene: TRBJ2-5
v_gene: TRBV24-1
d_gene: TRBD2
CDR3nt: TGTGCCACCAGTGACTCTAGCGGCCTCCAAGAGACCCAGTACTTC
CDR3aa: CATSDSSGLQETQYF

abundance: .
j_gene: TRBJ2-1
v_gene: TRBV5-5
d_gene: TRBD2
CDR3nt: TGTGCCAGCAGACCGAGGACTAGCGGGGAATACAATGAGCAGTTCTTC
CDR3aa: CASRPRTSGEYNEQFF

abundance: few
j_gene: TRBJ1-1
v_gene: TRBV5-4
d_gene: .
CDR3nt: TGTGCCAGCAGCTTGGACCGGCGTCAAACGAACACTGAAGCTTTCTTT
CDR3aa: CASSLDRRQTNTEAFF

abundance: once
j_gene: TRBJ2-5
v_gene: TRBV30
d_gene: TRBD1
CDR3nt: TGTGCCTGGAGCCCGGACAGGGGGCCGGAGACCCAGTACTTC
CDR3aa: CAWSPDRGPETQYF

abundance: .
j_gene: TRBJ2-2
v_gene: TRBV9
d_gene: .
CDR3nt: TGTGCCAGCAGCGTAGTTGCGAACACCGGGGAGCTGTTTTTT
CDR3aa: CASSVVANTGELFF

abundance: .
j_gene: TRBJ1-4
v_gene: TRBV5-1
d_gene: .
CDR3nt: TGCGCCAGCAGCGCGAGACGGGGCACTAATGAAAAACTGTTTTTT
CDR3aa: CASSARRGTNEKLFF

abundance: .
j_gene: TRBJ1-2
v_gene: TRBV5-7
d_gene: .
CDR3nt: TGTGCCAGCAGAGTTACCTTCTTGGGCGGGCCCGAAGATAGGTATGGCTACACCTTC
CDR3aa: CASRVTFLGGPEDRYGYTF

abundance: .
j_gene: TRBJ1-1
v_gene: TRBV27
d_gene: .
CDR3nt: TGTGCCAGCAGTCCTAGATTGAACACTGAAGCTTTCTTT
CDR3aa: CASSPRLNTEAFF

abundance: .
j_gene: TRBJ2-1
v_gene: TRBV19
d_gene: TRBD1
CDR3nt: TGTGCCAGTAGTATACTGTCGGGACAGACGAATGAGCAGTTCTTC
CDR3aa: CASSILSGQTNEQFF

abundance: .
j_gene: TRBJ2-7
v_gene: TRBV6-5
d_gene: .
CDR3nt: TGTGCCAGCAGTTATCCGGGCGGCCGCATCACCTACGAGCAGTACTTC
CDR3aa: CASSYPGGRITYEQYF

abundance: .
j_gene: TRBJ1-1
v_gene: TRBV29-1
d_gene: .
CDR3nt: TGCAGCCCCCGTGGACTAGGAAACACTGAAGCTTTCTTT
CDR3aa: CSPRGLGNTEAFF

abundance: .
j_gene: TRBJ2-3
v_gene: TRBV11-1
d_gene: .
CDR3nt: TGTGCCAGCAGTCGTCGGCGCACAGATACGCAGTATTTT
CDR3aa: CASSRRRTDTQYF

abundance: .
j_gene: TRBJ1-2
v_gene: TRBV28
d_gene: .
CDR3nt: TGTGCCAGCAGTTCAGGCCCCCGCGATCGGTTGCGAACCTTC
CDR3aa: CASSSGPRDRLRTF

abundance: .
j_gene: TRBJ1-2
v_gene: TRBV10-3
d_gene: .
CDR3nt: TGTGCCATCAGTGAGGGAGGTTTGGGGTATGGCTACACCTTC
CDR3aa: CAISEGGLGYGYTF

abundance: .
j_gene: TRBJ2-2
v_gene: TRBV2
d_gene: TRBD1
CDR3nt: TGTGCCAGCAGCGTCGGACAGGGGTACGGGGAGCTGTTTTTT
CDR3aa: CASSVGQGYGELFF

abundance: .
j_gene: TRBJ2-5
v_gene: TRBV5-4
d_gene: .
CDR3nt: TGTGCCAGCAGCTTGGCAGGGACGGGAGAGACCCAGTACTTC
CDR3aa: CASSLAGTGETQYF

abundance: .
j_gene: TRBJ1-1
v_gene: TRBV28
d_gene: .
CDR3nt: TGTGCCAGCAGTTTCCCGGGCAGAGGAGCTTTCTTT
CDR3aa: CASSFPGRGAFF

abundance: once
j_gene: TRBJ2-2
v_gene: TRBV5-4
d_gene: .
CDR3nt: TGTGCCAGCAGCTCCCCCAGGGCAGCCGGGGAGCTGTTTTTT
CDR3aa: CASSSPRAAGELFF

abundance: .
j_gene: TRBJ1-5
v_gene: TRBV30
d_gene: .
CDR3nt: TGTGCCTGGAGTGTTTGGGGTAGCAATCAGCCCCAGCATTTT
CDR3aa: CAWSVWGSNQPQHF

abundance: .
j_gene: TRBJ2-1
v_gene: TRBV4-2
d_gene: .
CDR3nt: TGTGCCAGCAGCCAAGATCCGTCCAGGTTCAGCAATGAGCAGTTCTTC
CDR3aa: CASSQDPSRFSNEQFF

abundance: .
j_gene: TRBJ2-3
v_gene: TRBV5-4
d_gene: .
CDR3nt: TGTGCCAGCAGCCCGCATTCCGGGACAGATACGCAGTATTTT
CDR3aa: CASSPHSGTDTQYF

abundance: .
j_gene: TRBJ2-7
v_gene: TRBV25-1
d_gene: .
CDR3nt: TGTGCCAGCACCCGAGGGGCTGGGTACGAGCAGTACTTC
CDR3aa: CASTRGAGYEQYF

abundance: once
j_gene: TRBJ1-1
v_gene: TRBV7-9
d_gene: TRBD1
CDR3nt: TGTGCCAGCAGCTTAGGACAGGGGAACACTGAAGCTTTCTTT
CDR3aa: CASSLGQGNTEAFF

abundance: .
j_gene: TRBJ2-1
v_gene: TRBV6-5
d_gene: TRBD2
CDR3nt: TGTGCCAGCAGACCCTATGGGACTAGCGGGAATGAGCAGTTCTTC
CDR3aa: CASRPYGTSGNEQFF

abundance: once
j_gene: TRBJ2-5
v_gene: TRBV29-1
d_gene: TRBD1
CDR3nt: TGCAGCGTTGAAGGGACAGGGATGGGGGAGACCCAGTACTTC
CDR3aa: CSVEGTGMGETQYF

abundance: .
j_gene: TRBJ1-4
v_gene: TRBV15
d_gene: TRBD1
CDR3nt: TGTGCCACCAGCAGGACAGGGTTGAATGAAAAACTGTTTTTT
CDR3aa: CATSRTGLNEKLFF

abundance: .
j_gene: TRBJ2-6
v_gene: TRBV28
d_gene: TRBD1
CDR3nt: TGTGCCAGCAGTTTATCTGGCACCGGGACAGGGGGCTCTCGCTCTGGGGCCAACGTCCTGACTTTC
CDR3aa: CASSLSGTGTGGSRSGANVLTF

abundance: .
j_gene: TRBJ2-5
v_gene: TRBV18
d_gene: .
CDR3nt: TGTGCCAGCTCCCCTGGCCCGGGGACGCAAGAGACCCAGTACTTC
CDR3aa: CASSPGPGTQETQYF

abundance: .
j_gene: TRBJ1-2
v_gene: TRBV29-1
d_gene: .
CDR3nt: TGCAGCGTCGGACAGACTAACTATGGCTACACCTTC
CDR3aa: CSVGQTNYGYTF

abundance: .
j_gene: TRBJ2-7
v_gene: TRBV9
d_gene: TRBD1
CDR3nt: TGTGCCAGCAGCGCAACCGGGACAGGGTCCTTCTACGAGCAGTACTTC
CDR3aa: CASSATGTGSFYEQYF

abundance: .
j_gene: TRBJ2-7
v_gene: TRBV11-2
d_gene: .
CDR3nt: TGTGCCAGCAGTGGGATTTTATACGAGCAGTACTTC
CDR3aa: CASSGILYEQYF

abundance: .
j_gene: TRBJ2-3
v_gene: TRBV5-6
d_gene: .
CDR3nt: TGTGCCAGCAGCTTGGCCGGGCAGGGATTCACAGATACGCAGTATTTT
CDR3aa: CASSLAGQGFTDTQYF

abundance: .
j_gene: TRBJ2-2
v_gene: TRBV7-2
d_gene: .
CDR3nt: TGTGCCAGCAGCTTCTCCGGGTTCACCGGGGAGCTGTTTTTT
CDR3aa: CASSFSGFTGELFF

abundance: .
j_gene: TRBJ2-5
v_gene: TRBV29-1
d_gene: .
CDR3nt: TGCAGCGTTGAAGTCTCGGAGACCCAGTACTTC
CDR3aa: CSVEVSETQYF

abundance: once
j_gene: TRBJ1-4
v_gene: TRBV3-1/TRBV3-2
d_gene: .
CDR3nt: TGTGCCAGCAGCCAAGCGTGGCAGTATGGAAAACTGTTTTTT
CDR3aa: CASSQAWQYGKLFF